Shown below are 7 T cell receptor beta chains from a single sample sequenced in a study of PD-1 blockade in mismatch repair-deficient tumors. Libraries were prepared by immunoSEQ multiplex PCR; TCRdb keeps only in-frame clonotypes and omits some of them. The data hold 75,000 to 85,000 clones, with more than 65% observed a single time. Specimen: peripheral blood, collected 12 weeks after starting pembrolizumab. All receptors come from an adult with mismatch repair-deficient cancer.

This clone was found once. This sequence joins TRBV19 and TRBJ1-1; a possible D gene is TRBD1 (6 bases). The J call may be mistaken, given a closer DNA end match to TRBJ1-6. The CDR3 covers 14 residues. The germline gives CDR1 LNHDA, CDR2 SQIVND (reference sequence). The CDR3 loop is CASSPGVSGAYLHF. The CDR3 nucleotides are TGTGCCAGTAGTCCCGGGGTTTCGGGGGCCTACCTCCACTTT.

The CDR3 DNA reads TGTGCCACCAGCAGAGATTTGGGACAGAGCTCTGGAAACACCATATATTTT. Protein: CATSRDLGQSSGNTIYF. This sequence joins TRBV15 and TRBJ1-3, with 7 bases lining up with TRBD1. Germline assignment: CDR1 LNHNV and CDR2 YYDKDF (reference sequence). After removal of 0 bases from V and 0 bases from J, the junction contained 5 bases not matched to a gene. CDR3 length: 17 residues.

The chain joins TRBV4-1 to TRBJ2-2; 10 bases match TRBD1. Trimming cost V 2 bases and J 2 bases; bases outside gene matches: 14. The V gene's germline CDR1 is MGHRA and CDR2 YSYEKL. CDR3 size: 20 residues. CDR3 bases: TGCGCCAGCAGCCAAACCTTGGGGGACAGGGGACTTTTTAACACCGGGGAGCTGTTTTTT. Translation: CASSQTLGDRGLFNTGELFF.

The V gene is TRBV5-1, the J gene TRBJ2-7; possibly TRBD1 or TRBD2 for D (6 bases each). The CDR3 spans 19 residues. Germline V gene data show CDR1 as SGHRS and CDR2 as YFSETQ. V shed 1 base and J shed 1 base, with 24 bases lying between them. The CDR3 loop reads CASSLNPGAALQTSYEQYF. In DNA form, the CDR3 reads TGCGCCAGCAGCTTGAATCCGGGGGCAGCCTTACAAACTTCCTACGAGCAGTACTTC.

J is TRBJ2-1 and V is TRBV7-6; 12 nucleotides line up with TRBD2. The germline gives CDR1 SGHVS, CDR2 FNYEAQ. J was trimmed by 4 bases and V by 5 bases; bases with no gene match: 3. CDR3 length: 15 residues. The CDR3 loop is CASSKLAGGYNEQFF. DNA for the CDR3: TGTGCCAGCAGCAAACTAGCGGGAGGATACAATGAGCAGTTCTTC. Full variable domain (missing parts from reference TRBV7-6 and TRBJ2-1): GAGVSQSPRYKVTKRGQDVALRCDPISGHVSLYWYRQALGQGPEFLTYFNYEAQQDKSGLPNDRFSAERPEGSISTLTIQRTEQRDSAMYRCASSKLAGGYNEQFFGPGTRLTVL.

There are a few counts of this clone. CDR3 in DNA: TGTGCCAGCAATATTGACAGCGAAAACCCCTATGGCTACACCTTC. Protein sequence: CASNIDSENPYGYTF. The genes are TRBV25-1 and TRBJ1-2; D is possibly TRBD1 (5 bases). Germline V CDR1 and CDR2: MGHDK, SYGVNS. The CDR3 consists of 15 residues. V lost 7 bases and J lost 4, with 19 bases in between.

The chain recombines TRBV30 with TRBJ1-1, with a possible D match to TRBD1 (6 bases). CDR3 length equals 12 residues. The germline V and J ends were trimmed by 7 bases and 1 base, with 10 bases remaining between them. The V gene's germline CDR1 is GTSNPN and CDR2 SVGIG (reference sequence). CDR3 DNA sequence: TGTGCCTTCGTACAGGGGAACACTGAAGCTTTCTTT. It yields the protein CAFVQGNTEAFF.